The rows below give T cell receptor beta chains drawn from one sample of a study of metastatic and nonmetastatic thyroid tumors. TCRdb called clones again from the PCR reads with MiXCR. The profile shows about 21,000 clones, approximately 20% of them singletons. Sequencing was performed on blood. All receptors derive from a male donor with papillary thyroid cancer or a benign thyroid nodule (not recorded which). Some clones in this sample may be carry-over from other donors' samples. Each CDR3 is given with its conserved first and last residue. The order of the fields is D gene, J gene, clone size, V gene, CDR3 length, CDR3 protein, CDR3 DNA. The D gene is left open where the match is weak. For some rows the clone size is stated as once, few or many, or as a class when expanded; others skip it.

>TRBD1|TRBJ1-5|few|TRBV6-1|13
CAIRDRLNQPQHF
TGTGCCATCCGGGACAGGTTGAATCAGCCCCAGCATTTT
>NA|TRBJ2-7|NA|TRBV2|15
CASRLLGLGTYEQYF
TGTGCCAGCAGGCTACTCGGGTTGGGAACCTACGAGCAGTACTTC
>TRBD1|TRBJ2-7|many|TRBV5-1|14
CASSLPGQGYEQYF
TGCGCCAGCAGCCTGCCGGGACAGGGTTACGAGCAGTACTTC
>NA|TRBJ2-7|NA|TRBV5-1|13
CASSLEDGNEQYF
TGCGCCAGCAGCTTGGAGGACGGCAACGAGCAGTACTTC
>TRBD2|TRBJ2-7|NA|TRBV5-1|14
CANSLDRWGGEHYF
TGCGCCAACAGCTTGGATCGTTGGGGAGGGGAGCATTACTTC
>TRBD2|TRBJ2-2|many|TRBV12-3/TRBV12-4|16
CASSTGLAGGGGELFF
TGTGCCAGCAGCACGGGACTAGCGGGAGGAGGCGGGGAGCTGTTTTTT
>NA|TRBJ2-2|many|TRBV7-8|14
CASSVFRVPGELFF
TGTGCCAGCAGCGTTTTCAGGGTACCCGGGGAGCTGTTTTTT
>NA|TRBJ2-5|many|TRBV27|13
CASSLSYGQTQYF
TGTGCCAGCAGTTTATCGTACGGGCAGACCCAGTACTTC
>NA|TRBJ1-6|many|TRBV10-3|15
CAISEFAGGGSPLHF
TGTGCCATCAGTGAGTTTGCCGGCGGGGGTTCACCCCTCCACTTT
>NA|TRBJ2-7|many|TRBV11-2|12
CASSSPYYEQYF
TGTGCCAGCAGCTCCCCTTACTACGAGCAGTACTTC
>NA|TRBJ2-1|medium-sized|TRBV27|17
CASSSTPGRGPHNEQFF
TGTGCCAGCAGCTCGACTCCGGGACGAGGGCCCCACAATGAGCAGTTCTTC
>TRBD2|TRBJ2-7|many|TRBV2|15
CASRVAGGPTYEQYF
TGTGCCTCCAGGGTAGCGGGAGGGCCAACGTACGAGCAGTACTTC
>TRBD1|TRBJ1-2|many|TRBV19|14
CASRRTGGVDGYTF
TGTGCCAGTAGGAGGACAGGGGGCGTCGATGGCTACACCTTC
>NA|TRBJ1-1|many|TRBV27|14
CASSSTAESTEAFF
TGTGCCAGCAGTTCAACGGCTGAGAGCACTGAAGCTTTCTTT
>NA|TRBJ2-2|many|TRBV29-1|13
CSVDHPGAGELFF
TGCAGCGTTGACCACCCGGGGGCCGGGGAGCTGTTTTTT
>NA|TRBJ2-1|many|TRBV10-1|13
CASSRGTYNEQFF
TGCGCCAGCAGCCGGGGGACCTACAATGAGCAGTTCTTC
>TRBD1|TRBJ1-2|few|TRBV5-4|13
CASSPPGGVGYTF
TGTGCCAGCAGCCCCCCAGGGGGGGTTGGCTACACCTTC
>NA|TRBJ2-1|NA|TRBV20-1|14
CSAPLPGRGVEQFF
TGCAGTGCCCCCCTACCCGGTCGGGGAGTTGAGCAGTTCTTC
>TRBD1|TRBJ2-7|many|TRBV5-1|14
CASSRQGAGYEQYF
TGCGCCAGCAGCAGACAGGGGGCAGGGTACGAGCAGTACTTC
>TRBD2|TRBJ2-7|many|TRBV20-1|14
CSARVSSGPYEQYF
TGCAGTGCTAGAGTGTCTAGCGGGCCCTACGAGCAGTACTTC
>NA|TRBJ2-1|many|TRBV3-1|12
CASSQVSTEQFF
TGTGCCAGCAGCCAAGTGTCTACTGAGCAGTTCTTC
>NA|TRBJ1-1|NA|TRBV6-1|15
CASSDPGLENTEAFF
TGTGCCAGCAGTGACCCCGGACTGGAAAACACTGAAGCTTTCTTT
>TRBD1|TRBJ1-2|NA|TRBV18|15
CASSRSGTGDYGYTF
TGTGCCAGCTCAAGAAGCGGGACAGGGGACTATGGCTACACGTTC
>TRBD2|TRBJ2-7|medium-sized|TRBV12-3/TRBV12-4|13
CASTGWTSYEQYF
TGTGCCAGCACGGGGTGGACTAGTTACGAGCAGTACTTC
>NA|TRBJ2-6|NA|TRBV6-2/TRBV6-3|20
CASSYLVRHLPARCANVLTF
TGTGCCAGCAGTTACTTGGTCCGGCACCTCCCCGCGAGGTGTGCCAACGTCCTGACTTTC
>TRBD2|TRBJ2-7|many|TRBV20-1|13
CSARELAAHEQYF
TGCAGTGCTAGAGAGCTAGCGGCCCACGAGCAGTACTTC